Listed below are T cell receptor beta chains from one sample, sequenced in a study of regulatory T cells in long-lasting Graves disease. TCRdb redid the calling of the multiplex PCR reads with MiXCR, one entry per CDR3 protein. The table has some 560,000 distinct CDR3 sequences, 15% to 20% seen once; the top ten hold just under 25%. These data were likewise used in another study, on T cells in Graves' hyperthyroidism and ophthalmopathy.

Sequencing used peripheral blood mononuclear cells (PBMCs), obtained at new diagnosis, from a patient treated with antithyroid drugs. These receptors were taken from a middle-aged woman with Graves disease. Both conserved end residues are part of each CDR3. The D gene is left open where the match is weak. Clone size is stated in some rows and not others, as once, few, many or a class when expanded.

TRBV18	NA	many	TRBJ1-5	TGTGCCAGCTCACCAGATGTACTTTATAGCAATCAGCCCCAGCATTTT	CASSPDVLYSNQPQHF
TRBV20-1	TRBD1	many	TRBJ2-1	TGCAGTGCACTGGACAGGGGGATTAGCTCCTACAATGAGCAGTTCTTC	CSALDRGISSYNEQFF
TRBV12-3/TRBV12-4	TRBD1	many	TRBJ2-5	TGTGCCAGCAGACAAACAGGGGGCAAGGAGACCCAGTACTTC	CASRQTGGKETQYF
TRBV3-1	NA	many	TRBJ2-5	TGTGCCAGCAGCCAACTGGACGAGACCCAGTACTTC	CASSQLDETQYF
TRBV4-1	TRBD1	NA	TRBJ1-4	TGCGCCAGCAGCCAAGATCGAGACAGGGGAAGCGAAAAACTGTTTTTT	CASSQDRDRGSEKLFF
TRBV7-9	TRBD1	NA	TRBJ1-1	TGTGCCAGCAGCTCAACAGGGGACGCTGAAGCTTTCTTT	CASSSTGDAEAFF
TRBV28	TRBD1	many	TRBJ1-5	TGTGCCAGCAGTTTGGGGACAGGGGTCGAACAGCCCCAGCATTTT	CASSLGTGVEQPQHF
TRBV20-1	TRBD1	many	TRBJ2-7	TGCAGTGCTAAGACAGGGGACCCATCCTTCTCCTACGAGCAGTACTTC	CSAKTGDPSFSYEQYF
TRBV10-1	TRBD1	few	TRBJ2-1	TGCGCCAGCAGTGAGTTGGGACAGGGCCTTTACAATGAGCAGTTCTTC	CASSELGQGLYNEQFF
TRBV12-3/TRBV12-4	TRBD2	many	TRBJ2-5	TGTGCCAGCAGTAAAGGACTAGGGGTGGAGACCCAGTACTTC	CASSKGLGVETQYF
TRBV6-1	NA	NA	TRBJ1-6	TGTGCCAGCAGCGGACAGAAGGGTTACTCACCCCTCCACTTT	CASSGQKGYSPLHF
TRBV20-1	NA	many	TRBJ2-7	TGCAGTGCTAGAGGGACAGCCAACGAGCAGTACTTC	CSARGTANEQYF
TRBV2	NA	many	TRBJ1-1	TGTGCCAGCAGGGGCGTGGGGGGGAGCACTGAAGCTTTCTTT	CASRGVGGSTEAFF
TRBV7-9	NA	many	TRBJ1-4	TGTGCCAGCAGCCAAGGGGGGACTAATGAAAAACTGTTTTTT	CASSQGGTNEKLFF
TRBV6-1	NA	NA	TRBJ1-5	TGTGCCAGCCGGGACTCACTGGCAGGTCAGCCCCAGCATTTT	CASRDSLAGQPQHF
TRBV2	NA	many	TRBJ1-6	TGTGCCAGCAGTACAGGGCTCATGGGGTCCTATAATTCACCCCTCCACTTT	CASSTGLMGSYNSPLHF
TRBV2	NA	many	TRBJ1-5	TGTGCCAGCAGTGTGCCCGGGGCTCAGCCCCAGCATTTT	CASSVPGAQPQHF
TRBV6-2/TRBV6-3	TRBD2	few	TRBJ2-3	TGTGCCAGCAGTTACTCGCTCGCGGGAGCTGATACGCAGTATTTT	CASSYSLAGADTQYF
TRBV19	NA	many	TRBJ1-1	TGTGCCAGTAAGGGGGACAACCTCATGAACACTGAAGCTTTCTTT	CASKGDNLMNTEAFF
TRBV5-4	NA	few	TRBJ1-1	TGTGCCAGCAGCTTCGATACGGGTTCGACTGAAGCTTTCTTT	CASSFDTGSTEAFF
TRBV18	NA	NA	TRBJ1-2	TGTGCCAGCTCACCACTGCTCGCCAGCTCTGAGGGCTACACCTTC	CASSPLLASSEGYTF
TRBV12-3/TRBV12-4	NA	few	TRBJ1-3	TGTGCCAGCAGTCTCTCAGGGTTCACCCTCTCTGGAAACACCATATATTTT	CASSLSGFTLSGNTIYF
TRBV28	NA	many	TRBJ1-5	TGTGCCAGCAGTTTATATCGGGGCGTCAATCAGCCCCAGCATTTT	CASSLYRGVNQPQHF
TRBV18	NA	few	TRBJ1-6	TGTGCCAGCTCACCAGCGGGGGCCACGGCTAATTCACCCCTCCACTTT	CASSPAGATANSPLHF
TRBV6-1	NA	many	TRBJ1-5	TGTGCCAGCAGACCCCCAGGGGGCAATCAGCCCCAGCATTTT	CASRPPGGNQPQHF
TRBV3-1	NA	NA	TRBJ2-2	TGTGCCAGCAGGCTCAGGGGGGGCAACACCGGGGAGCTGTTTTTT	CASRLRGGNTGELFF
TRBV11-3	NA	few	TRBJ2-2	TGTGCCAGCAGCTTAGAAAGAATGGACAGTGGACAGACATCCGGGGAGCTGTTTTTT	CASSLERMDSGQTSGELFF
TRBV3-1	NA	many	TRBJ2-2	TGTGCCAGCAGACTCAAGGGTACCGGGGAGCTGTTTTTT	CASRLKGTGELFF
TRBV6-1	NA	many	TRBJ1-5	TGTGCCAGCAGTGAGGCGGTCAATCAGCCCCAGCATTTT	CASSEAVNQPQHF
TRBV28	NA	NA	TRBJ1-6	TGTGCCAGCAGCCCGGGGGGTGACAGGCCACCCCTCCACTTT	CASSPGGDRPPLHF
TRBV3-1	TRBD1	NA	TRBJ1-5	TGTGCCAGCAGCCCTCCGGGACAGAATCAGCCCCAGCATTTT	CASSPPGQNQPQHF
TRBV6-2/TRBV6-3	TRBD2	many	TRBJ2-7	TGTGCCACCAAGAGACTAGCGACCTCCTACGAGCAGTACTTC	CATKRLATSYEQYF
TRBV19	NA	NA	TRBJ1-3	TGTGCCAGTACGGCCGGAACCTCTGGAAACACCATATATTTT	CASTAGTSGNTIYF
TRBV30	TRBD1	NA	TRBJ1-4	TGTGCCTGGAGGAGGGGACAGGGACTGTCGGAAAAACTGTTTTTT	CAWRRGQGLSEKLFF
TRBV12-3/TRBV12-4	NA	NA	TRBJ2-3	TGTGCCAGCAACTCGTTGAATGGGGGTGCCGATACGCAGTATTTT	CASNSLNGGADTQYF